The clone carrying this T cell receptor (beta chain) was seen ten or more times. These data originate in a study of T-cell reconstitution after alpha-beta-depleted transplantation in children. Unique molecular identifiers were built into the TCRbeta library. TCRdb recomputed calls from the PCR reads with MiXCR, one row per CDR3 protein. Among 640,000 or so distinct CDR3 sequences, roughly 17% were seen once, and the ten largest hold 1.1%. The germline CDR1 and CDR2 sequences are MNHEY and SMNVEV (reference sequence). CDR3 length equals 15 residues. The ends were cut back, 0 bases at V and 2 bases at J, with 10 bases in the middle.

The TCR sequence derives from a human donor who donated a stem cell graft to a child with acute myeloid leukemia. The sample consisted of PBMCs from the stem cell graft donor, taken from the stem cell graft. V gene TRBV27 combines with J gene TRBJ2-5; tentative D call: TRBD2 (5 bases). Here the CDR3 reads CASSLSFGDQETQYF. CDR3 sequence (DNA): TGTGCCAGCAGTTTATCGTTCGGGGATCAAGAGACCCAGTACTTC.